Sequencing of this T cell receptor (beta chain) was carried out in a study of early T cells in non-severe SARS-CoV-2 infection. Study-level information: The study sequenced bulk RNA from unsorted whole blood, with chains unpaired. Regarding the study as a whole: Clonotype matching in VDJdb favored anti-spike CD8 responses and did not capture private and CD4 specificities.

The TCR library protocol attached unique molecular identifiers to the individual cDNA molecules. TCRdb independently ran MiXCR on the 5' RACE reads; one entry per CDR3 protein. The sample includes 55,000 to 75,000 distinct CDR3 sequences, over 8% seen only once; the top ten take 15% to 17%. The CDR3 runs 14 residues. Trimming left V 6 bases short and J 2 bases short, with 13 bases between. Worth noting for this clonotype: Its antigen remains unidentified.

Material: whole blood, obtained at baseline. The chain is built from TRBV12-3 or TRBV12-4 and TRBJ2-5; perhaps D is TRBD1 or TRBD2 (5 bases each). This sequence was found in an adult who was a healthcare worker with PCR-confirmed SARS-CoV-2 infection or an uninfected control (not recorded which). The CDR3 DNA is TGTGCCAGCAGACGGGACCCGCAACAAGAGACCCAGTACTTC. The encoded protein is CASRRDPQQETQYF.